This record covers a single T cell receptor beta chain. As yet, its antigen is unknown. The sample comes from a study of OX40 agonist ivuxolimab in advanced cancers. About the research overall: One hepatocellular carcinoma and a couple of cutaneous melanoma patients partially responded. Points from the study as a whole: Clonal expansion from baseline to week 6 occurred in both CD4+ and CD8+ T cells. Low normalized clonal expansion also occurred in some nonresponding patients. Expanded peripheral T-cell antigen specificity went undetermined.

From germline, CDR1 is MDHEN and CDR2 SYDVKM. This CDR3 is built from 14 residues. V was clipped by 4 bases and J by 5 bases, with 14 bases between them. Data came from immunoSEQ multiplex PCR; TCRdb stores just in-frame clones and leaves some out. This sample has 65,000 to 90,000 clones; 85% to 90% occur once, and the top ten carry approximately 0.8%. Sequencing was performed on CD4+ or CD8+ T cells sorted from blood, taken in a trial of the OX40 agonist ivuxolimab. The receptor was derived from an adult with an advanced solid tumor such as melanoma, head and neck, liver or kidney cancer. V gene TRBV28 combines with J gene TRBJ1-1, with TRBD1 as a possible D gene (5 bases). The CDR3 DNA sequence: TGTGCCAGCAGTTCGCCAGGGTTGGTAACTGAAGCTTTCTTT. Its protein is CASSSPGLVTEAFF.